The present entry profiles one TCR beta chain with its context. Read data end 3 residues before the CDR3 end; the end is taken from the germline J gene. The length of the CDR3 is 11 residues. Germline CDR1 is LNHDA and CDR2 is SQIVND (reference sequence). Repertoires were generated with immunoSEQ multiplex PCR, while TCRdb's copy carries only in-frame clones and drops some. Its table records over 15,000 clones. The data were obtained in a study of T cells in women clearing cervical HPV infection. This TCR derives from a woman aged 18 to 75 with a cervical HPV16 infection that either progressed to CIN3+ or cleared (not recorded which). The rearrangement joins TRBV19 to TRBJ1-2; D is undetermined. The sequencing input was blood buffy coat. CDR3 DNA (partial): TGTGCCAGTAACGGCGGTGGAGGC. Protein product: CASNGGGG. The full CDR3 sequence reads CASNGGGGYTF.